This TCR beta chain was captured by sequencing in a study of identical twins. One entry per CDR3 protein results from TCRdb running MiXCR on the 5' RACE reads. This sample has 700,000 or so distinct CDR3 sequences; about 20% occur once, and the top ten carry about 4.3%. Germline V gene data show CDR1 as SEHNR and CDR2 as FQNEAQ (reference sequence). Trimming removed 5 bases from V and 12 bases from J, with 17 bases in between. This CDR3 is 13 amino acids long. A further study also used this sample, focusing on T cells expressing NK-cell markers. That report adds: Where a handful of donors were concerned, these clonotypes also led the CD3+CD56-NKG2C+ fraction.

The source is a woman under 30 in good health. The chain carries TRBV7-9 and TRBJ2-1; D gene ambiguous. The sequencing input was PBMCs. For the CDR3, the DNA is TGTGCCAGCAGCGTAGAGAATAAGGGAAGGCAGTTCTTC. This encodes CASSVENKGRQFF.